The present TCR beta chain was sequenced within a study of shared clonotypes between healthy human individuals (dated by TCRdb to between 2020 and 2021). Turning to the overall study: The cohort comprised a couple of women and a few men aged 18 to 49 years. For each donor, CD4 naive and CD4 memory were each given three plates, CD8 naive was given two plates, and CD8 memory was given one plate. To estimate repertoire size and how much clonotype sharing occurs between individuals, the study deeply sequenced the blood TCR repertoires of about five healthy adults. To increase sequencing depth and limit assay-specific biases, TCR repertoire library preparation and sequencing were carried out by different laboratories using diverse techniques. Per donor, leukapheresis produced somewhere between about 0.94 and 9 billion PBMCs. The investigation overall reported the following: Incomplete sequencing was indicated by rarefaction of sorted-subset datasets, despite the large sequencing depth. Sampling was limited to blood, and TCR repertoires in tissue likely differ from TCR repertoires in blood. Compared with non-shared clonotypes, the clonotypes found in all four sorted-subset donors had higher generation probabilities. Roughly 5% of naive CD4, more than 3% of naive CD8, about 2.5% of memory CD4, and 0.4% of memory CD8 clonotypes were shared across several donors. Naive subsets generally had larger estimated clonotype richness than memory subsets did. Pairwise subsampling indicated that sequencing depth was expected to affect the degree of clonotype sharing among donors. The small number of donors limited the genetic and exposure-history diversity represented.

For this clone: Its target antigen remains unknown. No base quality values were provided; no much bigger clone lies one nucleotide off.

The CDR3 spans 9 residues, from the cysteine through the phenylalanine. The entry retains the CDR3 DNA only, 27 bases that are in frame from base 1. Trimming removed 10 bases from V and 4 bases from J, leaving 5 bases between the germline ends. Taken from the germline V gene, the CDR1 and CDR2 loops are ENHRY and SYGVKD. Using the deep immunoSEQ assay, TCR CDR3 regions were amplified from genomic DNA by multiplex PCR. Genomic DNA extracted from each cell subset was distributed evenly over all wells of several immunoSEQ 96-well plates, and each plate served as one replicate. For sorted subsets, approximately 200 ng of genomic DNA, equivalent to 25,000 to 30,000 T cell genomes, went into each replicate PCR. Purified libraries were measured with a Qubit 3.0 fluorometer, size-checked on a Bioanalyzer 2100, and measured again with the KAPA Library Quantification kit. A separate single-read 150-cycle Illumina NextSeq 550 flow cell was used to sequence each immunoSEQ 96-well plate. In the paper's pipeline: Because only junctional sequences without quality scores were contained in the immunoSEQ output, filtering matching that applied to full-length reads could not be performed. Sequences were annotated with PyIR, a Python wrapper for IgBLAST v1.9, using IMGT germline references to assign V/J genes and CDR3. Reads with weak V/J assignments (E-value above 1e-6), missing CDR3, stop codons, out-of-frame junctions, or ambiguous translated residues were removed. V3J clonotypes were defined as sequences sharing an identical inferred V gene, J gene, and CDR3 amino acid sequence. To compute the percentage overlap between repertoires, the number of shared unique clonotypes was divided by the size of the smaller repertoire. Three approaches were used to assess repertoire richness: RTK rarefaction, the Chao1 estimator, and Recon v2.1 estimates of unobserved clonotypes. Generation probabilities were computed with OLGA for all TCRbeta clonotypes obtained by the gDNA method from four donors. TCRdb retrieved this table from immuneACCESS and kept in-frame rearrangements only. Not all clones are present; in checked studies, unresolved V genes account for under half, and no reason is known for the remainder. The DNA was the basis for D and trimming; V, J and clone size are from that table. The sample table records nearly 2 million clones; roughly 94% of these occur just once. Together, the top ten hold approximately 1% of the sample.

CD8 naive samples were obtained by positive selection for CCR7 among CD45RO-negative cells, yielding a CD45RA+CCR7+ population from which TemRA cells were excluded. The donors were healthy, HIV-negative adults who had no recently reported acute infections or vaccinations. Every donor was a Caucasian adult residing in Nashville, Tennessee, USA. Blood was obtained by leukapheresis, after which PBMCs were separated by Ficoll-Histopaque density gradient centrifugation and cryopreserved in liquid nitrogen vapor phase. Purity and quantity of every magnetically sorted T cell population were checked by analytical flow cytometry. Genomic DNA was isolated from every sorted fraction and measured by UV absorbance on a Nanodrop 2000c.

The clonotype originates from a man aged 18-30 years in good health. Sequencing input: naive CD8+ T cells sorted from blood. The cell subset or site label on this specimen signifies: CD45RA+CCR7+. The rearranged segments are TRBV10-3 and TRBJ2-7; no D gene call is confident. The CDR3 protein is CATTYEQYF. The nucleotide sequence reads TGTGCCACGACTTACGAGCAGTACTTC.